This T cell receptor (beta chain) was recovered during a study of breast tumors, draining lymph nodes, adjacent tissues. There are a few counts of this clonotype. The lymph nodes were axillary draining lymph nodes from breast cancer patients. TCRdb re-analysed the multiplex PCR reads in MiXCR, keeping a single row per CDR3 protein. The sample carries about 230,000 distinct CDR3 sequences, about 32% recorded once. CDR1 is SGHDT and CDR2 is YYEEEE in the germline V gene. The trim removed 4 bases at V and 0 bases at J, leaving 5 bases unmatched. The CDR3 runs to 16 residues. Sequenced sample: axillary lymph node tissue. This receptor was identified in a female donor with breast cancer. Some clones in this sample may be carry-over from other donors' samples. The V and J genes are TRBV5-6 and TRBJ2-4, with TRBD1 matching over 9 bases. The CDR3 reads CASSVNRGLAKNIQYF. DNA of the CDR3: TGTGCCAGCAGCGTCAACAGGGGGCTAGCCAAAAACATTCAGTACTTC.